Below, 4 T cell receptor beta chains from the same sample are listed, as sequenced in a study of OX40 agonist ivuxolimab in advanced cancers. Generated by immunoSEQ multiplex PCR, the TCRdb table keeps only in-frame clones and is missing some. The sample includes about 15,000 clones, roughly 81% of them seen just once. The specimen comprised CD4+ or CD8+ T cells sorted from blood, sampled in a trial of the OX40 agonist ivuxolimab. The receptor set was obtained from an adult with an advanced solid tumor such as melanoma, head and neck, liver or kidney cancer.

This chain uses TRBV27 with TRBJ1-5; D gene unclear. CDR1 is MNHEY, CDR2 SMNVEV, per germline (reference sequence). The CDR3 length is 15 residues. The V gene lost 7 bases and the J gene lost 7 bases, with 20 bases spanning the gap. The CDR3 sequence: CASTLFPGLGQPQHF. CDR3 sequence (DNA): TGTGCCAGCACCCTTTTCCCTGGGTTGGGACAGCCCCAGCATTTT.

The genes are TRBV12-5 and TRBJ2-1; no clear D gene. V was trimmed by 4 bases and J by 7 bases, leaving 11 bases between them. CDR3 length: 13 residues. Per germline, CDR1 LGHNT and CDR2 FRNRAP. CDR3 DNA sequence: TGTGCTAGTGGTTCTTCGACGGAAAATGAGCAGTTCTTC. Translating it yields CASGSSTENEQFF.

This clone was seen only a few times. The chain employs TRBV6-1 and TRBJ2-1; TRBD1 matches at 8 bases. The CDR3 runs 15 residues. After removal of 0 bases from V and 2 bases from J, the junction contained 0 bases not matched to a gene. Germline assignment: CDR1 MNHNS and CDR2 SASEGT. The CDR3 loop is CASSEAQGAYNEQFF. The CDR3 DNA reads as TGTGCCAGCAGTGAAGCACAGGGGGCCTACAATGAGCAGTTCTTC.

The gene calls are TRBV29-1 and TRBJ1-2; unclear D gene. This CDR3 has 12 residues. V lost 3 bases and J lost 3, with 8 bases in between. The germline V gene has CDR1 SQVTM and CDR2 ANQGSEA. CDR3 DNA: TGCAGCGTTGACGACACAGACTATGGCTACACCTTC. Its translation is CSVDDTDYGYTF.